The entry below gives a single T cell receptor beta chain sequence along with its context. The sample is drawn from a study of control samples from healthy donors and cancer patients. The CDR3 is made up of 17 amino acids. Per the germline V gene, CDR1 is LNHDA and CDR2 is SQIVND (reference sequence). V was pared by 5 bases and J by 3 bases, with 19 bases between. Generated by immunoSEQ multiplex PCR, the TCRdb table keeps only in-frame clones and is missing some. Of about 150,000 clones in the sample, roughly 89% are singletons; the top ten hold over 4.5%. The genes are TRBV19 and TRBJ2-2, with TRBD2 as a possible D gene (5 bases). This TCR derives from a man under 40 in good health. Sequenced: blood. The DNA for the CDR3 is TGTGCCAGTAGTGCGCAGACTGGAGGAACTTACACCGGGGAGCTGTTTTTT. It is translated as CASSAQTGGTYTGELFF.